What follows describes a single T cell receptor (beta chain). This sample stems from a study of early T cells in non-severe SARS-CoV-2 infection. Germline CDR1 is SGHRS and CDR2 is YFSETQ. The CDR3 has 14 amino acids. The V and J ends lost 1 base and 8 bases respectively, with 12 bases between them. MiXCR was run by TCRdb on the 5' RACE reads, yielding one entry per CDR3 protein. The sample yields some 96,000 distinct CDR3 sequences, approximately 9.9% seen once. This TCR was recovered from an adult who was a healthcare worker with PCR-confirmed SARS-CoV-2 infection or an uninfected control (not recorded which). This chain links TRBV5-1 with TRBJ1-4, with D possibly TRBD1 on 5 matching bases. The starting material was whole blood, obtained at baseline. CDR3 coding DNA: TGCGCCAGCAGCTTGACGACACGGGGGGAAAAACTGTTTTTT. It is translated as CASSLTTRGEKLFF.